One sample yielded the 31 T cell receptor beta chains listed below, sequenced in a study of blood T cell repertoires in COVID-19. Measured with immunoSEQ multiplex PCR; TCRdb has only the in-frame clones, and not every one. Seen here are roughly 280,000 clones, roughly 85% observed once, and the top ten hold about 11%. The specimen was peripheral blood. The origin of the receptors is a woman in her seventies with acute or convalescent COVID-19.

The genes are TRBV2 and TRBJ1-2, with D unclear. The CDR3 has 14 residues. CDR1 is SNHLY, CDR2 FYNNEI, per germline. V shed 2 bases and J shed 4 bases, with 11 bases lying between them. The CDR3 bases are TGTGCCAGCAGTGAACAGGAGGTTAGCTATGGCTACACCTTC. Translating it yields CASSEQEVSYGYTF.

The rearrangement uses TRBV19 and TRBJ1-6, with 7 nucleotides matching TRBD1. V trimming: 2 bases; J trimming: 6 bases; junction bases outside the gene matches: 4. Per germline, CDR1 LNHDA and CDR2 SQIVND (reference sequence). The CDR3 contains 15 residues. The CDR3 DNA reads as TGTGCCAGTAGTATAATGACAGGGAGTAATTCACCCCTCCACTTT. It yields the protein CASSIMTGSNSPLHF.

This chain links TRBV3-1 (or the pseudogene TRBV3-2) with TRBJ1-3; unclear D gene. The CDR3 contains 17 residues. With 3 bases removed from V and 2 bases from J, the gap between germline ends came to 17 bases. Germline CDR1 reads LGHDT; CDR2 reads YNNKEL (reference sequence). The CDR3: CASSHLWRIRAGNTIYF. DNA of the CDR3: TGTGCCAGCAGCCATCTATGGCGGATTAGAGCTGGAAACACCATATATTTT.

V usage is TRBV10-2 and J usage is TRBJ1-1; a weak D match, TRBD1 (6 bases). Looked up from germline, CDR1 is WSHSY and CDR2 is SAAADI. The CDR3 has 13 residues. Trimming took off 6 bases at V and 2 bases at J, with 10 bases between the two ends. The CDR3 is CASRGARNTEAFF. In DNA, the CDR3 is TGCGCCAGCAGGGGGGCCCGAAACACTGAAGCTTTCTTT.

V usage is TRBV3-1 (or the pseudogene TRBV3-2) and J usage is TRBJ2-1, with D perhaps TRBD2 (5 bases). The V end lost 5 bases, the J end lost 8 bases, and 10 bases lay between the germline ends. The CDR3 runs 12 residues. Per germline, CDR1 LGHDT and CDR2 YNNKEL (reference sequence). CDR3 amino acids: CASSAAGDEQFF. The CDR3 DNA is TGTGCCAGCAGCGCCGCCGGGGATGAGCAGTTCTTC.

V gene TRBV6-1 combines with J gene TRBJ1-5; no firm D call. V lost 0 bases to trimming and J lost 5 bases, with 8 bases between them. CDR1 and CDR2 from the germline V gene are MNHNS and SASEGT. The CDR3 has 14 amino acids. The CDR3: CASSEAGGDQPQHF. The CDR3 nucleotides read TGTGCCAGCAGTGAAGCGGGAGGCGATCAGCCCCAGCATTTT.

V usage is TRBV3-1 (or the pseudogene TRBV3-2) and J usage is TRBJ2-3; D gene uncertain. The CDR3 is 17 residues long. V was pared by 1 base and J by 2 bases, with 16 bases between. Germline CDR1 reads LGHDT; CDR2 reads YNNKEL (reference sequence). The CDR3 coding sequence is TGTGCCAGCAGCCAAGGAGGCTTTTTTGCCGACACAGATACGCAGTATTTT. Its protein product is CASSQGGFFADTDTQYF.

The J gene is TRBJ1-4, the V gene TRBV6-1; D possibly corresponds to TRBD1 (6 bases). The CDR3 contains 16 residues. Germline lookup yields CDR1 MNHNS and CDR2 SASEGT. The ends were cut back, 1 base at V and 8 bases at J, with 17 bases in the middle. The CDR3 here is CASSEGGTGTTEKLFF. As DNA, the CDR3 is TGTGCCAGCAGTGAAGGCGGAACAGGGACGACGGAAAAACTGTTTTTT.

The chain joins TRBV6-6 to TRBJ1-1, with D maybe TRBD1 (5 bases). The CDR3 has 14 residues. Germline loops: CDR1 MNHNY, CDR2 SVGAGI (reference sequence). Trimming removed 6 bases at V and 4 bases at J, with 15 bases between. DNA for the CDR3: TGTGCCAGCAGCGATCAGGGTCAGGGCACTGAAGCTTTCTTT. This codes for CASSDQGQGTEAFF.

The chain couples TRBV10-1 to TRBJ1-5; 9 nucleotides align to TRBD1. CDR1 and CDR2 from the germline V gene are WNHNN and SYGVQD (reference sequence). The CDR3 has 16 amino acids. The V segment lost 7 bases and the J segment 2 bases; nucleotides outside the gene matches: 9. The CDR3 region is CASTYGQGRCNQPQHF. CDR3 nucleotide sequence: TGCGCCAGCACCTACGGACAGGGGAGATGCAATCAGCCCCAGCATTTT.

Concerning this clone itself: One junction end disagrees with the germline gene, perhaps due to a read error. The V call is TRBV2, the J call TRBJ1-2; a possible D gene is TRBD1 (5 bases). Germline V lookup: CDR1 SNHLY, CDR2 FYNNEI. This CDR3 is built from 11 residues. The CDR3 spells CASNGFGGTYF. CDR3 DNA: TGTGCCAGCAACGGGTTCGGGGGGACGTACTTC.

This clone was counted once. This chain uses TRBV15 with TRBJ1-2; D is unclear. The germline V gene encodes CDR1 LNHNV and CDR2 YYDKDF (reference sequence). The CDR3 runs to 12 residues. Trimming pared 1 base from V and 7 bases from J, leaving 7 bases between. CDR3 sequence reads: CATSRGTGGYTF. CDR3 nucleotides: TGTGCCACCAGCAGAGGTACGGGTGGCTACACCTTC.

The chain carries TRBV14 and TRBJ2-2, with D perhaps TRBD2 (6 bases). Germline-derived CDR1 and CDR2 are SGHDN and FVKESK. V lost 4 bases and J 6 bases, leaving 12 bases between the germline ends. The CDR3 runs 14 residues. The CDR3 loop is CASSRQLASGELFF. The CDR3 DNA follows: TGTGCCAGCAGCCGCCAACTAGCTTCCGGGGAGCTGTTTTTT. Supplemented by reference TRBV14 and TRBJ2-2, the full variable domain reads EAGVTQFPSHSVIEKGQTVTLRCDPISGHDNLYWYRRVMGKEIKFLLHFVKESKQDESGMPNNRFLAERTGGTYSTLKVQPAELEDSGVYFCASSRQLASGELFFGEGSRLTVL.

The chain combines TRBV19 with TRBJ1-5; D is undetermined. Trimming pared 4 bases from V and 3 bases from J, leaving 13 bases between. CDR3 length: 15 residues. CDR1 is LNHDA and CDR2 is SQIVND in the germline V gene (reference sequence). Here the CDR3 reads CASSRRSGNNQPQHF. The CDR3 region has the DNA TGTGCCAGTAGTAGGCGGTCTGGAAACAATCAGCCCCAGCATTTT.

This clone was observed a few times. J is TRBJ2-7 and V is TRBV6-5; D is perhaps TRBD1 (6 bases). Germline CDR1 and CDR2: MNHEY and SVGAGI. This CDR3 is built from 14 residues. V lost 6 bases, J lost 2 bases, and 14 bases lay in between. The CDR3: CASRQGQLTYEQYF. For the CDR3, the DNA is TGTGCCAGCAGACAAGGACAGTTAACCTACGAGCAGTACTTC.

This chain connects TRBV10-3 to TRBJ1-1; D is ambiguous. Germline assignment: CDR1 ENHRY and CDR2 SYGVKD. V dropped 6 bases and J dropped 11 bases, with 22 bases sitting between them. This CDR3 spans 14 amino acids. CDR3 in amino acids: CAIRPSAAELGAFF. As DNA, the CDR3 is TGTGCCATCAGGCCCTCGGCGGCCGAGCTTGGGGCTTTCTTT.

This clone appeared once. CDR3: CASSVGQGEQFF. In nucleotides, the CDR3 is TGTGCCAGCAGCGTAGGCCAGGGTGAGCAGTTCTTC. The gene calls are TRBV9 and TRBJ2-1; TRBD1 might be the D (5 bases). The length of the CDR3 is 12 residues. Germline V gene sequence: CDR1 SGDLS, CDR2 YYNGEE. The V end lost 0 bases, the J end lost 9 bases, and 7 bases lay between the germline ends.

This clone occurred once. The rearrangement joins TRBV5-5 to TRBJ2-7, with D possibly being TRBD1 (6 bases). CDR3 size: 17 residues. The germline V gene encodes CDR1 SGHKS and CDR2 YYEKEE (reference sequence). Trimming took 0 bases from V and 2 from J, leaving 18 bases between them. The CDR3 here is CASSLDLRGSWAYEQYF. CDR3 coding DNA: TGTGCCAGCAGCTTGGATCTCAGGGGTTCCTGGGCCTACGAGCAGTACTTC. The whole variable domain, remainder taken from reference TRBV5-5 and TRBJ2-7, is DAGVTQSPTHLIKTRGQQVTLRCSPISGHKSVSWYQQVLGQGPQFIFQYYEKEERGRGNFPDRFSARQFPNYSSELNVNALLLGDSALYLCASSLDLRGSWAYEQYFGPGTRLTVT.

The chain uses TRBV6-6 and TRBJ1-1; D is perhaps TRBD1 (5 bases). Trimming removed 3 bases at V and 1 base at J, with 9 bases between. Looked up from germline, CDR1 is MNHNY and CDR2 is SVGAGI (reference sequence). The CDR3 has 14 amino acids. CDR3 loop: CASSYVGGNTEAFF. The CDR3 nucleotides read TGTGCCAGCAGTTATGTCGGGGGGAACACTGAAGCTTTCTTT.

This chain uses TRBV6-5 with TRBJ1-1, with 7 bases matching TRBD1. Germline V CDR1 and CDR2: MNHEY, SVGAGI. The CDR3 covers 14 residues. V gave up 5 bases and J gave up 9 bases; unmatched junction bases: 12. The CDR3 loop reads CASSPPTGSDKAFF. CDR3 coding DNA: TGTGCCAGCAGTCCCCCGACAGGGTCTGATAAAGCTTTCTTT.

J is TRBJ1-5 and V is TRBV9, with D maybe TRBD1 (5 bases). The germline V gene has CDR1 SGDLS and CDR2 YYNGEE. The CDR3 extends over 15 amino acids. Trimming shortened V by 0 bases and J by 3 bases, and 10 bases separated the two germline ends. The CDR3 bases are TGTGCCAGCAGCGTAGGTTCAGGGATCAATCAGCCCCAGCATTTT. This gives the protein CASSVGSGINQPQHF.

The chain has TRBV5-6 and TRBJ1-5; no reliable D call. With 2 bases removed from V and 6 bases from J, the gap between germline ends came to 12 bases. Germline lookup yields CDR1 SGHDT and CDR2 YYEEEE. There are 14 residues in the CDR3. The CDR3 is CASSFRGNIQPQHF. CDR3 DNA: TGTGCCAGCAGCTTCCGCGGGAATATTCAGCCCCAGCATTTT.

The chain's CDR3 is CASSLRRLLAGRTTDTQYF. As DNA, the CDR3 is TGTGCCAGCAGCCTCCGCCGCCTACTAGCGGGGCGAACCACAGATACGCAGTATTTT. The chain uses TRBV4-2 and TRBJ2-3; TRBD2 aligns across 10 bases. With 4 bases clipped from V and 2 bases from J, the junction kept 15 bases outside the gene matches. Germline assignment: CDR1 LGHNA and CDR2 YNFKEQ. The length of the CDR3 is 19 residues.

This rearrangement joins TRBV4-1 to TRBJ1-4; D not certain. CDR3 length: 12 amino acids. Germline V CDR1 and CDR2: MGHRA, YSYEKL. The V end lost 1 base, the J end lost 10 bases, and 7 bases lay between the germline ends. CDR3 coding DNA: TGCGCCAGCAGCCAAGTCCCAGGAAAACTGTTTTTT. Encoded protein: CASSQVPGKLFF.

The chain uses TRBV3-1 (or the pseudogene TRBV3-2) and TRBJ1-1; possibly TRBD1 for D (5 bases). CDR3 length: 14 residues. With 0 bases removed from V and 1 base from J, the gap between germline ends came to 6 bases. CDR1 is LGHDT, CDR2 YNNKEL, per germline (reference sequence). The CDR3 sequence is CASSQEQGNTEAFF. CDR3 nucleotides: TGTGCCAGCAGCCAAGAGCAGGGGAACACTGAAGCTTTCTTT.

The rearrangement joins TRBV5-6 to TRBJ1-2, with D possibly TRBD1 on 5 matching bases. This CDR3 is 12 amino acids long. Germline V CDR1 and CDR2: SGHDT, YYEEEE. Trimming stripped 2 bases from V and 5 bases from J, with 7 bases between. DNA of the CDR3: TGTGCCAGCAGCTTAGGGGATTATGGCTACACCTTC. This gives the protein CASSLGDYGYTF.

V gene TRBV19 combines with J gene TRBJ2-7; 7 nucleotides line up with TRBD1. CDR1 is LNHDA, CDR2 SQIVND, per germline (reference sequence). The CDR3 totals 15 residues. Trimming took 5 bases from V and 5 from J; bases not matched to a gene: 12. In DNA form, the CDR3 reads TGTGCCAGTAGTCTCAGAAACAGGGGTTTTAACGAGCAGTACTTC. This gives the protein CASSLRNRGFNEQYF.

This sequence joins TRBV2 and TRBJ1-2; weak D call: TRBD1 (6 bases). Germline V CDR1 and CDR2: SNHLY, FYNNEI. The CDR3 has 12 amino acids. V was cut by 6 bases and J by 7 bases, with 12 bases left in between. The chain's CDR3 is CASSVDRTGYTF. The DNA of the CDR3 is TGTGCCAGCAGCGTCGACAGGACTGGCTACACCTTC.

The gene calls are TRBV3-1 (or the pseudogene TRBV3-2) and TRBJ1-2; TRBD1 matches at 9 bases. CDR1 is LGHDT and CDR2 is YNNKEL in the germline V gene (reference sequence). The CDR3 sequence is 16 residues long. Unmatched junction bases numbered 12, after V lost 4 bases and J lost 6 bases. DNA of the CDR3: TGTGCCAGCAGCCCCACCCCGGGGACAGGGTTTGATGGCTACACCTTC. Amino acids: CASSPTPGTGFDGYTF.

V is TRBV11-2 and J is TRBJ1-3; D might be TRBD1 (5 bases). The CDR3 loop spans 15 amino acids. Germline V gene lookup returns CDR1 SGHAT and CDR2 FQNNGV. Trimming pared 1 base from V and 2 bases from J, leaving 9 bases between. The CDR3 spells CASSLVPRAGNTIYF. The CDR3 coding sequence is TGTGCCAGCAGCTTAGTGCCCAGGGCTGGAAACACCATATATTTT.

CDR3: CASSLGATGELFF. The CDR3 coding sequence is TGTGCCAGCAGCTTAGGGGCCACCGGGGAGCTGTTTTTT. The chain is built from TRBV7-7 and TRBJ2-2; D gene ambiguous. The germline V gene has CDR1 SSHAT and CDR2 FNYEAQ (reference sequence). This CDR3 contains 13 residues. Trimming shortened V by 1 base and J by 4 bases, and 4 bases separated the two germline ends.